Each of the 9 T cell receptor beta chains below was sequenced from the same sample in a study of control samples from healthy donors and cancer patients. Libraries were prepared by immunoSEQ multiplex PCR; TCRdb keeps only in-frame clonotypes and omits some of them. The sample lists about 100,000 clones, approximately 84% seen once, with more than 15% in the top ten. The sequenced material came from blood. These TCRs come from a woman aged 45-59 years in good health.

V is TRBV7-9 and J is TRBJ1-4, with 7 bases fitting TRBD1. CDR3 length: 15 amino acids. V dropped 4 bases and J dropped 8; count of bases not matched to a gene: 10. Germline CDR1 and CDR2: SEHNR and FQNEAQ (reference sequence). The CDR3 sequence is CASSSRQGGREKLFF. The CDR3, as DNA: TGTGCCAGCAGCTCCCGACAGGGAGGGAGGGAAAAACTGTTTTTT.

The chain links TRBV3-1 (or the pseudogene TRBV3-2) to TRBJ2-7, with unresolved D. CDR3 size: 16 residues. The V end lost 1 base, the J end lost 0 bases, and 13 bases lay between the germline ends. The germline V gene encodes CDR1 LGHDT and CDR2 YNNKEL (reference sequence). The CDR3, as DNA: TGTGCCAGCAGCCAAGCCGGGCATGGCAGCTCCTACGAGCAGTACGTC. It codes for CASSQAGHGSSYEQYV.

The CDR3 protein is CASSLAPGGEQYF. In nucleotides, the CDR3 is TGCGCCAGCAGCTTGGCCCCGGGGGGCGAGCAGTACTTC. The chain links TRBV5-1 to TRBJ2-7; TRBD2 matches at 7 bases. The germline V gene has CDR1 SGHRS and CDR2 YFSETQ. The CDR3 has 13 amino acids. V shed 0 bases, J shed 6 bases, and the junction held 3 bases outside the gene matches.

This clone showed up just a few times. The gene calls are TRBV2 and TRBJ1-6; D ambiguous. The V and J ends lost 3 bases and 7 bases respectively, with 7 bases between them. CDR3 length equals 13 residues. Germline CDR1 reads SNHLY; CDR2 reads FYNNEI. The CDR3 nucleotides read TGTGCCAGCAGTGAGGTGGCCAATTCACCCCTCCACTTT. It translates to CASSEVANSPLHF.

This chain uses TRBV19 with TRBJ2-3; D uncertain. CDR3 length: 16 amino acids. V was trimmed by 6 bases and J by 2 bases, leaving 18 bases between them. Germline V gene data show CDR1 as LNHDA and CDR2 as SQIVND (reference sequence). CDR3 residues: CASSSDRTGPTDTQYF. CDR3 DNA sequence: TGTGCCAGTAGCTCAGATAGAACCGGGCCCACAGATACGCAGTATTTT. The variable domain in full, with the rest retrieved from reference TRBV19 and TRBJ2-3, is DGGITQSPKYLFRKEGQNVTLSCEQNLNHDAMYWYRQDPGQGLRLIYYSQIVNDFQKGDIAEGYSVSREKKESFPLTVTSAQKNPTAFYLCASSSDRTGPTDTQYFGPGTRLTVL.

The J gene is TRBJ1-5, the V gene TRBV4-2, with 10 bases identical to TRBD1. The germline gives CDR1 LGHNA, CDR2 YNFKEQ. The CDR3 consists of 14 residues. V was pared by 4 bases and J by 5 bases, with 2 bases of the junction left unmatched. The DNA for the CDR3 is TGTGCCAGCAGCCCCGGACAGGGGGATCAGCCCCAGCATTTT. Translated, it gives CASSPGQGDQPQHF.

V is TRBV11-3 and J is TRBJ1-1; D remains unclear. CDR1 SGHNT and CDR2 YENEEA come from the germline V gene. The CDR3 is made up of 13 amino acids. Trimming removed 5 bases from V and 5 bases from J, with 12 bases in between. CDR3 in DNA: TGTGCCAGCAGCGACCCGGGGTCGACTGAAGCTTTCTTT. It is translated as CASSDPGSTEAFF.

Turning to this clone: A junction end diverges from the germline sequence, so it may reflect a read error. V is TRBV4-1 and J is TRBJ1-2, with D possibly being TRBD1 (6 bases). CDR1 and CDR2 from the germline V gene are MGHRA and YSYEKL. The CDR3 contains 14 residues. The CDR3, as DNA: TGCGCCAGCAGCCAACTGACAGGTGCGGGGGGCTCCACCTTC. Translated: CASSQLTGAGGSTF.

A single count supports this clone. The chain carries TRBV4-1 and TRBJ1-1; a possible D gene is TRBD1 (5 bases). V shed 0 bases and J shed 4 bases, with 15 bases lying between them. The CDR3 spans 16 residues. Germline V lookup: CDR1 MGHRA, CDR2 YSYEKL. The CDR3 nucleotides read TGCGCCAGCAGCCAAGATTCCCGGGGGGGGAGCACTGAAGCTTTCTTT. It specifies CASSQDSRGGSTEAFF.